This T cell receptor beta chain was captured by sequencing in a study of cytomegalovirus exposure and HLA in healthy donors. Broader study findings: TCR beta V segments were, for the most part, productive about 87% or about 30% of the time in an earlier analysis. V- and J-gene trimming of TCR beta was linked (in a later analysis) to a missense DCLRE1C variant. Reports described diagnosis of cytomegalovirus status by the classifier as highly specific and sensitive.

Use of 60 Vbeta and 13 Jbeta primers characterized the PCR. As handled by the study authors: Tens of millions of unique TCR beta chains, 9.5 million to 11 million of them shared, were counted by a later analysis. The table came from immunoSEQ multiplex PCR; TCRdb's copy has only in-frame clones and leaves some out. The DNA gave D and trimming, while V, J and clone size come from that table. The sample shows roughly 130,000 clones, about 73% of them seen only once. Remarks on this clone: Its antigen is not identified.

The source material was PBMCs. The source is a woman between 40 and 55 years old in good health and CMV-seropositive.

CDR3 nucleotides: TGTGCCACCAGCAGAGACTCCCTCGGGGAGCTGTTTTTT. Its translation is CATSRDSLGELFF. V and J are TRBV15 and TRBJ2-2; D unresolved. The V and J ends lost 0 bases and 7 bases respectively, with 6 bases between them. The germline CDR1 and CDR2 sequences are LNHNV and YYDKDF (reference sequence). The CDR3 spans 13 residues.